This paragraph reports one TCR beta chain. Its antigen is unidentified. This sample was included in a study of CD4 T cells in relation to SARS-CoV-2 and coronaviruses. Findings and limits, study-wide: This crossreactivity analysis covered spike protein alone, no other viral proteins. SARS-CoV-2-driven expansion was significantly weaker in crossreactive than monoreactive clones.

Uncultured naive and memory CD4+ T cells supplied DNA for deep TCR-beta sequencing. The data were produced by immunoSEQ multiplex PCR, yet TCRdb's version contains in-frame clones alone and is incomplete. There are around 62,000 clones in the sample; about 94% occur only once, and approximately 0.14% lies in the top ten. The CDR3 length is 16 residues. The V gene's germline CDR1 is SEHNR and CDR2 FQNEAQ (reference sequence). The germline V and J ends were trimmed by 3 bases and 6 bases, with 19 bases remaining between them. Unexposed donor CD4+ T cells date from 2011-2018, before the COVID-19 pandemic.

The gene calls are TRBV7-9 and TRBJ2-3; tentative D call: TRBD2 (5 bases). Sequencing input: naive CD4+ T cells from PBMCs. Specified subset: naive CD4+ T cells isolated by negative enrichment. The receptor's source is a human donor in good health. The DNA of the CDR3 is TGTGCCAGCAGCTTCCTCGGCGGAGAGAGGGTGGATACGCAGTATTTT. The encoded protein is CASSFLGGERVDTQYF.